These 2 T cell receptor beta chains originate from one sample sequenced in a study of CD8+ T cells in alopecia areata. Extracted from the samples, RNA was reverse transcribed into cDNA to serve as the sequencing template. The data were produced by immunoSEQ multiplex PCR, yet TCRdb's version contains in-frame clones alone and is incomplete. The sample records over 120,000 clones, roughly 54% being singletons. Treatment of the sample: oral pan-JAK inhibitor, 5-10 mg twice daily. This specimen consisted of CD8+ T cells sorted from blood, obtained at week 4, from a patient treated with tofacitinib. The receptor source for this set is a human donor with alopecia areata.

The chain recombines TRBV6-5 with TRBJ2-7; D is uncertain. The V end was cut by 4 bases, the J end by 0 bases, with 7 bases between. The CDR3 spans 13 residues. CDR1 and CDR2 from the germline V gene are MNHEY and SVGAGI. The CDR3 sequence: CASSSSSSYEQYF. DNA of the CDR3: TGTGCCAGCAGTTCTTCTAGCTCCTACGAGCAGTACTTC.

V gene TRBV7-2 combines with J gene TRBJ1-1; D is unclear. The CDR3 is made up of 11 amino acids. V shed 5 bases and J shed 8 bases, with 9 bases lying between them. Per germline, CDR1 SGHTA and CDR2 FQGNSA. DNA of the CDR3: TGTGCCAGCAGCCCCGGCCACGAAGCTTTCTTT. This encodes CASSPGHEAFF.